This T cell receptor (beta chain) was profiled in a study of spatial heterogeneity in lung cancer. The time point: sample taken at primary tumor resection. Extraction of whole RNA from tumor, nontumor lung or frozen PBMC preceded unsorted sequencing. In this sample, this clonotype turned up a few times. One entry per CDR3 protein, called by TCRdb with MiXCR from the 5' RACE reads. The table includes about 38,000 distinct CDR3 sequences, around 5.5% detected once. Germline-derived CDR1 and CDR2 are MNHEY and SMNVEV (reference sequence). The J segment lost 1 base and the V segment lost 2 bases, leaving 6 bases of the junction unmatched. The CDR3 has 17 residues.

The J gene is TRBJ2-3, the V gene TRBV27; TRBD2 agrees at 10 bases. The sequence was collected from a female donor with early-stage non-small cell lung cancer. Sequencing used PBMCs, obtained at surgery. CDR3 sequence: CASSLPTGTSGTDTQYF. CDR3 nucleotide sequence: TGTGCCAGCAGTTTACCAACCGGGACTAGCGGCACAGATACGCAGTATTTT.